This T cell receptor (beta chain) was identified during a study of blood T cell repertoires in COVID-19. Study in general: Nucleic acid was either cDNA or gDNA, and it came from T cells, B-cell-depleted T cells, or PBMCs.

V lost 4 bases to trimming and J lost 2 bases; unmatched junction nucleotides: 7. The CDR3 covers 16 residues. Germline V gives CDR1 LGHDT, CDR2 YNNKEL (reference sequence). This clone occurred a few times. Source study methods: Estimated nucleated cell counts came from reference gene primer amplification. This table comes from immunoSEQ multiplex PCR, and its TCRdb copy is limited to in-frame clones, with some not included. From that table come the V and J calls and clone size; the DNA was used to work out D and trimming. The table records 200,000 to 250,000 clones, about 78% of them present only once.

V gene TRBV3-1 (or the pseudogene TRBV3-2) combines with J gene TRBJ2-7, with 11 bases aligning to TRBD2. Source material: peripheral blood. The sequence derives from a woman between 70 and 85 years old with acute or convalescent COVID-19. The CDR3 DNA reads TGTGCCAGCAGCCGAGGTTTGGGACTAGCGGCCTACGAGCAGTACTTC. It codes for CASSRGLGLAAYEQYF.